The 17 T cell receptor beta chains below all came from one sample that was sequenced in a study of vaccination effects on CD4 cells after COVID-19. The data were produced by immunoSEQ multiplex PCR, yet TCRdb's version contains in-frame clones alone and is incomplete. The sample yields 30,000 or so clones, around 70% seen once. Viral peptide pools were used in the ViraFEST assay to expand antigen-specific CD4+ T cells, and sequencing came afterward. Having been cultured for under twelve days, the cells underwent CD4+ T cell isolation. These receptors are not linked to any known antigen. Sequences were derived from CD4+ T cells from PBMCs cultured with HCoV-229E spike peptides, sampled before COVID-19 vaccination. These receptors were taken from a human donor who received a COVID-19 vaccine.

The V gene is TRBV6-4, the J gene TRBJ2-7; the match to TRBD1 covers 9 bases. The CDR3 extends over 15 amino acids. The germline gives CDR1 MRHNA, CDR2 SNTAGT. Trimming at V came to 6 bases and at J to 5 bases, leaving 11 bases not matched to a gene. CDR3: CASRERDRVVNEQYF. CDR3 coding DNA: TGTGCCAGCAGGGAAAGGGACAGGGTTGTCAACGAGCAGTACTTC.

V usage is TRBV18 and J usage is TRBJ2-1; unclear D gene. Deletions cut 3 bases from V and 0 bases from J, with 6 bases between. The CDR3 loop spans 14 amino acids. The germline V gene encodes CDR1 KGHSH and CDR2 LQKENI. This chain's CDR3 is CASSPADSYNEQFF. In nucleotides, the CDR3 is TGTGCCAGCTCACCTGCCGACTCCTACAATGAGCAGTTCTTC.

The chain joins TRBV5-4 to TRBJ1-1; D gene unclear. CDR1 is SGHNT, CDR2 YYREEE, per germline (reference sequence). The germline V and J ends were trimmed by 5 bases and 8 bases, with 10 bases remaining between them. The CDR3 is made up of 11 amino acids. Here the CDR3 reads CASSREKEAFF. CDR3 sequence (DNA): TGTGCCAGCAGTCGAGAAAAAGAAGCTTTCTTT.

This chain links TRBV5-4 with TRBJ1-2; the D is unclear. The CDR3 has 13 residues. V was cut by 1 base and J by 9 bases, with 13 bases left in between. The germline V gene encodes CDR1 SGHNT and CDR2 YYREEE (reference sequence). The CDR3: CASSLLKGVRYTF. The CDR3 DNA is TGTGCCAGCAGCTTGCTGAAGGGTGTTCGCTACACCTTC.

This clone was counted only a few times. The J gene is TRBJ2-1, the V gene TRBV5-1, with D perhaps TRBD1 (6 bases). Trimming pared 4 bases from V and 1 base from J, leaving 12 bases between. Per germline, CDR1 SGHRS and CDR2 YFSETQ. The CDR3 has 15 amino acids. CDR3 DNA sequence: TGCGCCAGCAGCGCTTCGGACAGTTCCTACAATGAGCAGTTCTTC. Its protein is CASSASDSSYNEQFF.

The chain recombines TRBV11-2 with TRBJ1-5; perhaps TRBD1 as D (6 bases). The germline V and J ends were trimmed by 5 bases and 4 bases, with 9 bases remaining between them. The CDR3 covers 13 residues. Germline CDR1 is SGHAT and CDR2 is FQNNGV. This CDR3 reads CASSLGQNQPQHF. DNA for the CDR3: TGTGCCAGCAGCCTGGGACAAAATCAGCCCCAGCATTTT.

This clone was found a few times. This sequence joins TRBV7-8 and TRBJ1-5; maybe TRBD1 (5 bases). V dropped 2 bases and J dropped 3 bases, with 8 bases sitting between them. Germline-derived CDR1 and CDR2 are SGHVS and FQNEAQ. The CDR3 has 14 residues. The CDR3 DNA reads TGTGCCAGCAGCTTACCAGGGAACAATCAGCCCCAGCATTTT. This codes for CASSLPGNNQPQHF. Supplemented by reference TRBV7-8 and TRBJ1-5, the full variable domain reads GAGVSQSPRYKVAKRGQDVALRCDPISGHVSLFWYQQALGQGPEFLTYFQNEAQLDKSGLPSDRFFAERPEGSVSTLKIQRTQQEDSAVYLCASSLPGNNQPQHFGDGTRLSIL.

This clone was found once. The gene calls are TRBV18 and TRBJ2-7; D is unresolved. Trimming pared 0 bases from V and 2 bases from J, leaving 8 bases between. CDR1 KGHSH and CDR2 LQKENI come from the germline V gene. The CDR3 runs to 14 residues. The chain's CDR3 is CASSPPVFPYEQYF. The DNA for the CDR3 is TGTGCCAGCTCACCACCGGTCTTTCCCTACGAGCAGTACTTC. The entire variable domain, with the rest obtained from reference TRBV18 and TRBJ2-7, is as follows: NAGVMQNPRHLVRRRGQEARLRCSPMKGHSHVYWYRQLPEEGLKFMVYLQKENIIDESGMPKERFSAEFPKEGPSILRIQQVVRGDSAAYFCASSPPVFPYEQYFGPGTRLTVT.

V gene TRBV2 combines with J gene TRBJ2-1; D may be TRBD2 (6 bases). Germline V gene lookup returns CDR1 SNHLY and CDR2 FYNNEI. This CDR3 region has 15 residues. V shed 2 bases and J shed 9 bases, with 17 bases lying between them. CDR3 DNA: TGTGCCAGCAGTGAACCGGGGGACCGACTGGGTGAGCAGTTCTTC. Translating it yields CASSEPGDRLGEQFF.

This clone was observed a handful of times. The chain carries TRBV7-2 and TRBJ2-3; 8 bases fit TRBD2. Germline CDR1 is SGHTA and CDR2 is FQGNSA. The junction had 2 bases not matched to a gene; V was cut back by 5 bases and J by 4 bases. The CDR3 is 13 residues long. The CDR3: CASSPTSADTQYF. CDR3 nucleotides: TGTGCCAGCAGCCCGACTAGCGCAGATACGCAGTATTTT. Supplemented by reference TRBV7-2 and TRBJ2-3, the full variable domain reads GAGVSQSPSNKVTEKGKDVELRCDPISGHTALYWYRQSLGQGLEFLIYFQGNSAPDKSGLPSDRFSAERTGGSVSTLTIQRTQQEDSAVYLCASSPTSADTQYFGPGTRLTVL.

The chain is built from TRBV30 and TRBJ2-7; D might be TRBD1 (5 bases). Trimming removed 4 bases at V and 5 bases at J, with 15 bases between. Germline loops: CDR1 GTSNPN, CDR2 SVGIG (reference sequence). The CDR3 covers 13 residues. CDR3 loop: CAWNRQPRDEQYF. The CDR3 region has the DNA TGTGCCTGGAATAGACAGCCCAGGGACGAGCAGTACTTC.

The gene calls are TRBV25-1 and TRBJ2-7; the D gene is possibly TRBD1 (6 bases). This CDR3 comprises 14 residues. Germline V gene data show CDR1 as MGHDK and CDR2 as SYGVNS. V lost 4 bases to trimming and J lost 2 bases, with 12 bases between them. The chain's CDR3 is CASSAGQPAYEQYF. The CDR3 DNA is TGTGCCAGCAGTGCCGGACAGCCAGCCTACGAGCAGTACTTC.

This sequence joins TRBV12-3 or TRBV12-4 and TRBJ1-2, with D maybe TRBD1 (5 bases). The CDR3 is 13 residues long. V was pared by 5 bases and J by 8 bases, with 15 bases between. The DNA of the CDR3 is TGTGCCAGCAGTACCTCGGGACGAGGGGGCTACACCTTC. It specifies CASSTSGRGGYTF.

The genes are TRBV4-2 and TRBJ1-3; tentative D call: TRBD1 (6 bases). Trimming stripped 0 bases from V and 1 base from J, with 19 bases between. The CDR3 is made up of 19 amino acids. Germline V gives CDR1 LGHNA, CDR2 YNFKEQ. The CDR3 DNA reads TGTGCCAGCAGCCAAGATCGGGTCAGGGGCAGACTGTCTGGAAACACCATATATTTT. Its translation: CASSQDRVRGRLSGNTIYF.

V gene TRBV7-2 combines with J gene TRBJ1-2; TRBD1 might be the D (5 bases). This CDR3 contains 14 residues. Germline V gives CDR1 SGHTA, CDR2 FQGNSA. V was shortened by 2 bases and J by 4 bases, with 11 bases between the two germline ends. This chain's CDR3 is CASSLQGTTYGYTF. Here the CDR3 DNA reads TGTGCCAGCAGCTTACAGGGCACTACCTATGGCTACACCTTC.

The J gene is TRBJ1-2, the V gene TRBV20-1, with D perhaps matching TRBD1 (5 bases). V lost 3 bases to trimming and J lost 6 bases, with 8 bases between them. In germline, CDR1 is DFQATT, CDR2 SNEGSKA (reference sequence). CDR3 length equals 11 residues. This CDR3 is CSASGGHGYTF. As DNA, the CDR3 is TGCAGTGCTAGTGGGGGACATGGCTACACCTTC.

This chain joins TRBV7-8 and TRBJ2-5, with 8 bases fitting TRBD2. V shed 7 bases, J shed 5 bases, and the junction held 18 bases outside the gene matches. The CDR3 length is 17 residues. The germline V gene encodes CDR1 SGHVS and CDR2 FQNEAQ. This CDR3 is CASTLIGAGAMTETQYF. The DNA for the CDR3 is TGTGCCAGCACCCTCATCGGAGCGGGGGCCATGACGGAGACCCAGTACTTC. The variable domain in full, with the rest retrieved from reference TRBV7-8 and TRBJ2-5, is GAGVSQSPRYKVAKRGQDVALRCDPISGHVSLFWYQQALGQGPEFLTYFQNEAQLDKSGLPSDRFFAERPEGSVSTLKIQRTQQEDSAVYLCASTLIGAGAMTETQYFGPGTRLLVL.